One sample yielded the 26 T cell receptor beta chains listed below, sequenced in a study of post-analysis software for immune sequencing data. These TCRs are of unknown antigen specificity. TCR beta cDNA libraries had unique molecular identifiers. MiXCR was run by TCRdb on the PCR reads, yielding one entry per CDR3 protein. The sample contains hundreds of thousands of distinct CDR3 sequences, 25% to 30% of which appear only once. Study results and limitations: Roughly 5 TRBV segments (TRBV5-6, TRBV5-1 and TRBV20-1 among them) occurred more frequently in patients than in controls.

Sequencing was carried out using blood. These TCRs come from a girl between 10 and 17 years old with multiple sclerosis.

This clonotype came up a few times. The CDR3 is CSVENPQETQYF. CDR3 DNA: TGCAGCGTTGAAAATCCGCAAGAGACCCAGTACTTC. The chain carries TRBV29-1 and TRBJ2-5, with unresolved D. The CDR3 length is 12 residues. Looked up from germline, CDR1 is SQVTM and CDR2 is ANQGSEA. V lost 2 bases, J lost 2 bases, and 6 bases lay in between.

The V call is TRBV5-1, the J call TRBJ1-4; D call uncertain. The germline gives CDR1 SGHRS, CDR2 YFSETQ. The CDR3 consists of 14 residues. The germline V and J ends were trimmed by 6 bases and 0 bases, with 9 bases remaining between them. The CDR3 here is CASKQQPTNEKLFF. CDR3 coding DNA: TGCGCCAGCAAGCAGCAACCAACTAATGAAAAACTGTTTTTT.

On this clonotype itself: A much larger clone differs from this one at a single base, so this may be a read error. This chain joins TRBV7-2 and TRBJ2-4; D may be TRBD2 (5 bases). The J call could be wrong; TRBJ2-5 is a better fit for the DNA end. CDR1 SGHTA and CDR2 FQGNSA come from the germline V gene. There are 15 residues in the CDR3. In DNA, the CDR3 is TGTGCCAGCAGCTCGGATTGGGCTAGCTGGCGGACCCAGTACTTC. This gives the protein CASSSDWASWRTQYF.

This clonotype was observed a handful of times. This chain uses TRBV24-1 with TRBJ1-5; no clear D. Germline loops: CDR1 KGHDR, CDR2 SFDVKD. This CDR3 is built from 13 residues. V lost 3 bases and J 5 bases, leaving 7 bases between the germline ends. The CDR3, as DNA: TGTGCCACCAGTGATGGGAGGTATCAGCCCCAGCATTTT. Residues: CATSDGRYQPQHF.

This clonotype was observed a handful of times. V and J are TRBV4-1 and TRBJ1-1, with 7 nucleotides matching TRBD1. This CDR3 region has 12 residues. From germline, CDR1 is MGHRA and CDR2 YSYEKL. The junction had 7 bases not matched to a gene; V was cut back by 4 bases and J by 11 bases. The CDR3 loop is CASSPGGLGAFF. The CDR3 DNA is TGCGCCAGCAGCCCAGGGGGTCTCGGGGCTTTCTTT.

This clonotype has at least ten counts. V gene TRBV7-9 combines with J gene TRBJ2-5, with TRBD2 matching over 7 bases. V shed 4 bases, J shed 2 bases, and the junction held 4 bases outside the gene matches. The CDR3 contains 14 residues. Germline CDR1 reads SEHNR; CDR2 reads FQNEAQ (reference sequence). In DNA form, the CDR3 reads TGTGCCAGCAGCTCGGGCGGGAGTCAAGAGACCCAGTACTTC. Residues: CASSSGGSQETQYF. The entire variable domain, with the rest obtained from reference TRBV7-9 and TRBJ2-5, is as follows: DTGVSQNPRHKITKRGQNVTFRCDPISEHNRLYWYRQTLGQGPEFLTYFQNEAQLEKSRLLSDRFSAERPKGSFSTLEIQRTEQGDSAMYLCASSSGGSQETQYFGPGTRLLVL.

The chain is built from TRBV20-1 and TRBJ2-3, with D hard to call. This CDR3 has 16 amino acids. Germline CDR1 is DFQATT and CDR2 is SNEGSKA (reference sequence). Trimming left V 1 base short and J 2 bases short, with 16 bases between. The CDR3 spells CSARAVLKANTDTQYF. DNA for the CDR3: TGCAGTGCTAGAGCTGTTCTGAAAGCGAACACAGATACGCAGTATTTT.

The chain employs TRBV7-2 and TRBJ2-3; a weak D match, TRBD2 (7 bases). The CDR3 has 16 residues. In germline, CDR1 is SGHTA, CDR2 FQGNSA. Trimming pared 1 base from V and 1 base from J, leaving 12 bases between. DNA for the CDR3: TGTGCCAGCAGCTTAGGGGGGGGCTGGCGCACAGATACGCAGTATTTT. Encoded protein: CASSLGGGWRTDTQYF.

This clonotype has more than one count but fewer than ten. In DNA, the CDR3 is TGTGCCAGCAGTTCTATCGCGAGAACTGGAAACACTGAAGCTTTCTTT. Its translation: CASSSIARTGNTEAFF. The chain links TRBV27 to TRBJ1-1; D is undetermined. The CDR3 is 16 amino acids. V was trimmed by 4 bases and J by 2 bases, leaving 17 bases between them. Germline assignment: CDR1 MNHEY and CDR2 SMNVEV (reference sequence).

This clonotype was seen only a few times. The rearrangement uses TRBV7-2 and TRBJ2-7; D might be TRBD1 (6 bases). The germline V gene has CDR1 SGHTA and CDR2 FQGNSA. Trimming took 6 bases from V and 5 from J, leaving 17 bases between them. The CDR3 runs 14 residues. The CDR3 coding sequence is TGTGCCAGCAGTCCCACAGGGAATCGCAACGAGCAGTACTTC. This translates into CASSPTGNRNEQYF.

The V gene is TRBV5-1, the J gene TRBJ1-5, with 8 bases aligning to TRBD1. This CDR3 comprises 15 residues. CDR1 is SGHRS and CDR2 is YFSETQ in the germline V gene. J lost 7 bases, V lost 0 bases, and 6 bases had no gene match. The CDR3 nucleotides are TGCGCCAGCAGCTTGGCAGGGGGCTCGGGCCAGCCCCAGCATTTT. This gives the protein CASSLAGGSGQPQHF.

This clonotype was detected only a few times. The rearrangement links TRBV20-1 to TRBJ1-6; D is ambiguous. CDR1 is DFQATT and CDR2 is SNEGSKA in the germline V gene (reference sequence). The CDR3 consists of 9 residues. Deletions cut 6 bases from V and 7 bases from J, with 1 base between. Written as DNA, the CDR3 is TGCAGTGCGAATTCACCCCTCCACTTT. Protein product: CSANSPLHF.

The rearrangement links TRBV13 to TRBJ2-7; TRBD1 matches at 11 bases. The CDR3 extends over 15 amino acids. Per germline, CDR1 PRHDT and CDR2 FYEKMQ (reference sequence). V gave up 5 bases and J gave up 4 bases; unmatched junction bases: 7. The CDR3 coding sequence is TGTGCCAGCAGCGCAGGGACAGGGGGGTTTTACGAGCAGTACTTC. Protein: CASSAGTGGFYEQYF.

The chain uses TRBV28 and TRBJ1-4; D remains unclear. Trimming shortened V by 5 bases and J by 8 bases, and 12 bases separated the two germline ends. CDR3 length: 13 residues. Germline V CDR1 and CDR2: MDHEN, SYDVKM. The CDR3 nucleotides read TGTGCCAGCAGTGACCCCCCAGGAGAAAAACTGTTTTTT. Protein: CASSDPPGEKLFF.

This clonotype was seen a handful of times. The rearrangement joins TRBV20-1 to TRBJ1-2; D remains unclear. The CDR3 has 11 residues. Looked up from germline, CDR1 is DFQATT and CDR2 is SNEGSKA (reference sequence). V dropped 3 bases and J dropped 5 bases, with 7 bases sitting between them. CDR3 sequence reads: CSARPDYGYTF. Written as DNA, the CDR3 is TGCAGTGCTAGGCCCGATTATGGCTACACCTTC.

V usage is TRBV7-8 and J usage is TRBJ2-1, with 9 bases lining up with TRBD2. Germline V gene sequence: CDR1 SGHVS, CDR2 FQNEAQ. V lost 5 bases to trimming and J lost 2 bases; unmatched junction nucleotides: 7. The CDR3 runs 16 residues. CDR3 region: CASSPSAGGPYNEQFF. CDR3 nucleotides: TGTGCCAGCAGCCCCTCAGCGGGGGGACCCTACAATGAGCAGTTCTTC.

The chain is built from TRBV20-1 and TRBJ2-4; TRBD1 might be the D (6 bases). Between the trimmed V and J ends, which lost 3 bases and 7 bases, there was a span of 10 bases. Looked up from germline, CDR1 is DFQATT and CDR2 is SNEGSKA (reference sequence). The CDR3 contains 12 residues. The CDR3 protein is CSARVQGNIQYF. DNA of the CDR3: TGCAGTGCTAGGGTACAGGGCAACATTCAGTACTTC.

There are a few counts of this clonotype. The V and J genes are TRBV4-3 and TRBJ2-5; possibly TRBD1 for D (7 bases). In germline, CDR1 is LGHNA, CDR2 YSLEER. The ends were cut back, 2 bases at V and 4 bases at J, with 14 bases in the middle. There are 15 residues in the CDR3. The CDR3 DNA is TGCGCCAGCAGCCAACGTGGAGGGGGCCGAGAGACCCAGTACTTC. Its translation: CASSQRGGGRETQYF.

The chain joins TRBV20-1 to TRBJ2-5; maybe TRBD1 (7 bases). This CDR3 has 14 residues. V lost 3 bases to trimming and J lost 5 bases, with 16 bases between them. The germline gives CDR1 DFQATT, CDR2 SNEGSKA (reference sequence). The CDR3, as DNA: TGCAGTGCTAGTGGAGGGGGCGCGTGGGAGACCCAGTACTTC. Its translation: CSASGGGAWETQYF.

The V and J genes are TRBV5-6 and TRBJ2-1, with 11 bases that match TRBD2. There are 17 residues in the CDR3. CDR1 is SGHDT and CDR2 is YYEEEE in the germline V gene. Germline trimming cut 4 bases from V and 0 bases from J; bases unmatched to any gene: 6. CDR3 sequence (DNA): TGTGCCAGCAGCGGGGGACTAGCGGAAAGCTCCTACAATGAGCAGTTCTTC. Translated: CASSGGLAESSYNEQFF.

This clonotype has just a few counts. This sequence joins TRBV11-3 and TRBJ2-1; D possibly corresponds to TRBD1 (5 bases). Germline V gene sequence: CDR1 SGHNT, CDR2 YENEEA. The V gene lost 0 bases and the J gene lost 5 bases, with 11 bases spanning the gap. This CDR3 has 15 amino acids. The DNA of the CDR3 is TGTGCCAGCAGCTTAGATCCCAGGGAAAACAATGAGCAGTTCTTC. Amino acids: CASSLDPRENNEQFF.

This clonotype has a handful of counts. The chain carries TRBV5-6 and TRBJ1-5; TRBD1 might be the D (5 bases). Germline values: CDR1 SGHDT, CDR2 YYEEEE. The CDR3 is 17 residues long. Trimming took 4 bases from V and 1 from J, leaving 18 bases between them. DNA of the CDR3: TGTGCCAGCAGCCTGGGACCCCATGGGGCCAGCAATCAGCCCCAGCATTTT. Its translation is CASSLGPHGASNQPQHF.

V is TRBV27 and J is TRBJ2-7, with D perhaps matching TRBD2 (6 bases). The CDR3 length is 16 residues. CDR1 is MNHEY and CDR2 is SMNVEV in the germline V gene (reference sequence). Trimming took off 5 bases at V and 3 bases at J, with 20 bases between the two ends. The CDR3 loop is CASSPSSGSIFYEQYF. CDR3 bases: TGTGCCAGCAGTCCCTCCTCCGGGAGCATATTCTACGAGCAGTACTTC.

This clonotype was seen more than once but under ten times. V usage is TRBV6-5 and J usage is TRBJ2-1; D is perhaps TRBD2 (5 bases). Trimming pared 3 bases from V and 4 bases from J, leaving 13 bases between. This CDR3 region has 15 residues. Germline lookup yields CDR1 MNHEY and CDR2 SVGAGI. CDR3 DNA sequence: TGTGCCAGCAGTTATTACGGGGTGGATTACAATGAGCAGTTCTTC. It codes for CASSYYGVDYNEQFF.

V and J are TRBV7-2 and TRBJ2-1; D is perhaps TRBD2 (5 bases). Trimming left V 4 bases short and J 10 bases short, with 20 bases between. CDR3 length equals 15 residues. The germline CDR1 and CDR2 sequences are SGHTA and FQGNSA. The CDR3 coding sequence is TGTGCCAGCAGCTCCACCCCGGTACTAGTCCACGAGCAGTTCTTC. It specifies CASSSTPVLVHEQFF. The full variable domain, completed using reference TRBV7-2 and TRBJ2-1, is GAGVSQSPSNKVTEKGKDVELRCDPISGHTALYWYRQSLGQGLEFLIYFQGNSAPDKSGLPSDRFSAERTGGSVSTLTIQRTQQEDSAVYLCASSSTPVLVHEQFFGPGTRLTVL.

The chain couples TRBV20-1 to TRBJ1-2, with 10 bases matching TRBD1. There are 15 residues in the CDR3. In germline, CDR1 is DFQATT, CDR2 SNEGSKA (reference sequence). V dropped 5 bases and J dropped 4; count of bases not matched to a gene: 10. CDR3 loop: CSARLLGQGIYGYTF. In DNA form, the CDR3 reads TGCAGTGCTCGACTACTGGGACAGGGGATCTATGGCTACACCTTC.